These 27 T cell receptor beta chains were sequenced from one sample in a study of cytomegalovirus exposure and HLA in healthy donors. Primers: 60 Vbeta forward and 13 Jbeta reverse. Sequenced by immunoSEQ multiplex PCR; TCRdb stores in-frame clones only, minus some. The table lists roughly 250,000 clones, under 90% of them singletons. The sequenced sample was PBMCs. The origin of the receptors is a girl under 10 years old in good health and CMV-seronegative.

This chain joins TRBV27 and TRBJ2-3; no definite D call. V was clipped by 11 bases and J by 2 bases, with 11 bases between them. The CDR3 has 12 residues. Looked up from germline, CDR1 is MNHEY and CDR2 is SMNVEV (reference sequence). This CDR3 is CARPADTDTQYF. In nucleotides, the CDR3 is TGTGCCCGGCCGGCGGACACAGATACGCAGTATTTT.

V is TRBV5-1 and J is TRBJ2-3; 10 positions match TRBD2. This CDR3 region has 16 residues. The germline V gene has CDR1 SGHRS and CDR2 YFSETQ. V shed 2 bases and J 5 bases; nucleotides not matched to a gene: 8. The CDR3 DNA reads TGCGCCAGCAGCTTATACACTAGCGGGGATGGAGATACGCAGTATTTT. Translated, it gives CASSLYTSGDGDTQYF.

This clone has only one observation. The V gene is TRBV11-2, the J gene TRBJ1-1, with 10 bases aligning to TRBD1. The CDR3 is made up of 15 amino acids. Germline CDR1 SGHAT, CDR2 FQNNGV. Trimming took 8 bases from V and 0 from J; bases not matched to a gene: 6. The CDR3 is CASFTGQGLNTEAFF. For the CDR3, the DNA is TGTGCCAGCTTTACGGGACAGGGGTTGAACACTGAAGCTTTCTTT.

The V and J genes are TRBV25-1 and TRBJ2-5; possible D gene TRBD1, 5 bases. Germline V gene lookup returns CDR1 MGHDK and CDR2 SYGVNS. V lost 10 bases and J lost 5, with 11 bases in between. The CDR3 totals 11 residues. The CDR3 bases are TGTGCCATTAAGACAGAGGAGACCCAGTACTTC. Translating gives CAIKTEETQYF.

V is TRBV5-3 and J is TRBJ2-7, with D possibly being TRBD1 (7 bases). TRBV5-3 is identified as an open reading frame with a role that is uncertain. The ends were cut back, 4 bases at V and 6 bases at J, with 17 bases in the middle. The CDR3 is 14 amino acids. CDR3 in amino acids: CARSKQGRCFEQYF. The CDR3 coding sequence is TGTGCCAGAAGCAAACAGGGGAGGTGTTTCGAGCAGTACTTC.

This clone was observed once. The rearrangement uses TRBV2 and TRBJ2-7, with 12 bases that match TRBD2. The CDR3 consists of 17 residues. The V and J ends lost 6 bases and 0 bases, in that order; junction bases with no gene match: 9. Germline V gene lookup returns CDR1 SNHLY and CDR2 FYNNEI. The CDR3 here is CASSPTSGRYLSYEQYF. The DNA for the CDR3 is TGTGCCAGCAGCCCAACTAGCGGGAGGTACCTCTCCTACGAGCAGTACTTC.

The chain recombines TRBV4-1 with TRBJ2-5; 7 nucleotides match TRBD2. V shed 0 bases, J shed 11 bases, and the junction held 15 bases outside the gene matches. Looked up from germline, CDR1 is MGHRA and CDR2 is YSYEKL. This CDR3 is built from 16 residues. This CDR3 reads CASSQDRGGGVPWQYF. The DNA of the CDR3 is TGCGCCAGCAGCCAAGATCGGGGCGGGGGTGTACCGTGGCAGTACTTC.

The chain carries TRBV19 and TRBJ1-1, with TRBD1 matching 9 bases. J gave up 4 bases and V 5 bases, and 11 bases lay outside the gene matches. The CDR3 length is 16 residues. The V gene's germline CDR1 is LNHDA and CDR2 SQIVND (reference sequence). This CDR3 reads CASSQDWTGEATEAFF. Written as DNA, the CDR3 is TGTGCCAGTAGTCAGGACTGGACAGGGGAGGCCACTGAAGCTTTCTTT.

The chain couples TRBV25-1 to TRBJ2-3; 9 positions match TRBD2. Germline CDR1 and CDR2: MGHDK and SYGVNS. This CDR3 comprises 17 residues. The V gene end was trimmed by 2 bases and the J gene end by 3 bases; junction bases not matched to a gene: 9. The CDR3 nucleotides are TGTGCCAGCAGTGAAATTGGCGGGAGGGCCGAAACAGATACGCAGTATTTT. Translating it yields CASSEIGGRAETDTQYF.

V usage is TRBV27 and J usage is TRBJ2-1, with no clear D. This CDR3 contains 13 residues. V was shortened by 8 bases and J by 9 bases, with 17 bases between the two germline ends. From germline, CDR1 is MNHEY and CDR2 SMNVEV (reference sequence). The DNA of the CDR3 is TGTGCCAGCCGACCATCTAAGAGGTCTGAGCAGTTCTTC. Translation: CASRPSKRSEQFF.

This chain links TRBV6-5 with TRBJ1-5, with TRBD1 identical over 9 bases. Trimming cost V 6 bases and J 6 bases; bases outside gene matches: 9. Germline CDR1 and CDR2: MNHEY and SVGAGI. The CDR3 loop spans 15 amino acids. The CDR3 protein is CASRSGTGFVQPQHF. CDR3 bases: TGTGCCAGCAGATCCGGGACAGGGTTCGTTCAGCCCCAGCATTTT.

The CDR3 here is CASSFRTGYNEQFF. As DNA, the CDR3 is TGTGCCAGCAGTTTTCGGACTGGCTACAATGAGCAGTTCTTC. The rearrangement links TRBV28 to TRBJ2-1, with D perhaps TRBD2 (5 bases). The V gene's germline CDR1 is MDHEN and CDR2 SYDVKM. There are 14 residues in the CDR3. V was clipped by 3 bases and J by 3 bases, with 9 bases between them.

The chain couples TRBV4-1 to TRBJ2-1; 10 bases align to TRBD2. The length of the CDR3 is 15 residues. Trimming cost V 3 bases and J 7 bases; bases outside gene matches: 6. Germline-derived CDR1 and CDR2 are MGHRA and YSYEKL. The CDR3 here is CASSHSGLATNEQFF. CDR3 bases: TGCGCCAGCAGCCACTCGGGACTAGCGACGAATGAGCAGTTCTTC.

The J gene is TRBJ1-2, the V gene TRBV29-1; tentative D call: TRBD1 (5 bases). With 3 bases removed from V and 2 bases from J, the gap between germline ends came to 10 bases. From germline, CDR1 is SQVTM and CDR2 ANQGSEA. The CDR3 runs 13 residues. The CDR3 bases are TGCAGCGTTGAGGGGGGAGTGAACTATGGCTACACCTTC. Amino acid sequence: CSVEGGVNYGYTF. The full variable domain, in which reference TRBV29-1 and TRBJ1-2 provide the parts outside the CDR3, is SAVISQKPSRDICQRGTSLTIQCQVDSQVTMMFWYRQQPGQSLTLIATANQGSEATYESGFVIDKFPISRPNLTFSTLTVSNMSPEDSSIYLCSVEGGVNYGYTFGSGTRLTVV.

This clone was counted a single time. The V gene is TRBV7-9, the J gene TRBJ1-1; 7 nucleotides line up with TRBD1. This CDR3 spans 14 amino acids. V gave up 4 bases and J gave up 2 bases; unmatched junction bases: 4. Germline V gene data show CDR1 as SEHNR and CDR2 as FQNEAQ (reference sequence). CDR3: CASSSWDSNTEAFF. CDR3 DNA sequence: TGTGCCAGCAGCTCCTGGGACAGTAACACTGAAGCTTTCTTT. The full variable domain, with the rest looked up from reference TRBV7-9 and TRBJ1-1, is DTGVSQNPRHKITKRGQNVTFRCDPISEHNRLYWYRQTLGQGPEFLTYFQNEAQLEKSRLLSDRFSAERPKGSFSTLEIQRTEQGDSAMYLCASSSWDSNTEAFFGQGTRLTVV.

The V call is TRBV4-2, the J call TRBJ2-7; the D gene is possibly TRBD2 (6 bases). Germline values: CDR1 LGHNA, CDR2 YNFKEQ. This CDR3 region has 15 residues. V dropped 3 bases and J dropped 0 bases, with 12 bases sitting between them. The CDR3 region has the DNA TGTGCCAGCAGCCAGGCTAGCGAGAGCTCCTACGAGCAGTACTTC. This codes for CASSQASESSYEQYF.

V usage is TRBV29-1 and J usage is TRBJ2-3, with 7 bases aligning to TRBD1. V lost 4 bases and J lost 6; bases outside the gene matches: 7. CDR3 size: 13 residues. The V gene's germline CDR1 is SQVTM and CDR2 ANQGSEA. CDR3 in amino acids: CSVGQGPDDTQYF. The CDR3 coding sequence is TGCAGCGTTGGACAGGGTCCAGACGATACGCAGTATTTT.

The CDR3 sequence: CASSRPGQGVYEQYF. CDR3 sequence (DNA): TGTGCCAGCAGTCGACCGGGACAGGGGGTATACGAGCAGTACTTC. The rearrangement uses TRBV28 and TRBJ2-7, with 11 bases matching TRBD1. Unmatched junction bases numbered 7, after V lost 5 bases and J lost 4 bases. The CDR3 length is 15 residues. Germline V gene lookup returns CDR1 MDHEN and CDR2 SYDVKM.

This clone was seen a handful of times. This chain joins TRBV18 and TRBJ1-3; D is perhaps TRBD1 (5 bases). This CDR3 region has 16 residues. Germline loops: CDR1 KGHSH, CDR2 LQKENI. V was trimmed by 3 bases and J by 0 bases, leaving 12 bases between them. As DNA, the CDR3 is TGTGCCAGCTCACCGTGGGACTCCTCCTCTGGAAACACCATATATTTT. Translated, it gives CASSPWDSSSGNTIYF.

The chain links TRBV6-5 to TRBJ2-3; TRBD2 matches at 7 bases. This CDR3 has 15 amino acids. With 0 bases clipped from V and 4 bases from J, the junction kept 4 bases outside the gene matches. Germline CDR1 MNHEY, CDR2 SVGAGI. CDR3 sequence (DNA): TGTGCCAGCAGTTACTCGGCGGGAGTGTCAGATACGCAGTATTTT. Its translation: CASSYSAGVSDTQYF.

The rearrangement links TRBV27 to TRBJ2-7; 10 bases align to TRBD1. Per germline, CDR1 MNHEY and CDR2 SMNVEV (reference sequence). After removal of 8 bases from V and 6 bases from J, the junction contained 4 bases not matched to a gene. There are 12 residues in the CDR3. The chain's CDR3 is CASGWTGGEQYF. The CDR3 DNA follows: TGTGCCAGCGGTTGGACAGGGGGCGAGCAGTACTTC.

This clone has just one count. The rearrangement links TRBV2 to TRBJ2-7; 8 bases line up with TRBD1. The CDR3 is made up of 15 amino acids. V dropped 6 bases and J dropped 5; count of bases not matched to a gene: 12. Germline CDR1 is SNHLY and CDR2 is FYNNEI. The CDR3: CASSRSWAGGDEQYF. CDR3 in DNA: TGTGCCAGCAGCAGATCTTGGGCAGGGGGCGACGAGCAGTACTTC.

The rearrangement uses TRBV10-2 and TRBJ1-3, with no clear D. This CDR3 has 13 residues. Germline lookup yields CDR1 WSHSY and CDR2 SAAADI. V dropped 2 bases and J dropped 4 bases, with 6 bases sitting between them. In nucleotides, the CDR3 is TGCGCCAGCAGTGAGCAGTCCGGAAACACCATATATTTT. Encoded protein: CASSEQSGNTIYF.

V and J are TRBV5-1 and TRBJ2-5; a possible D gene is TRBD1 (5 bases). The J call may be faulty, since TRBJ2-7 better matches the DNA end. Germline CDR1 SGHRS, CDR2 YFSETQ. This CDR3 is built from 17 residues. The CDR3 loop is CASSLGIDSPITYEQYF. CDR3 DNA sequence: TGCGCCAGCAGCTTGGGGATCGACAGCCCAATTACCTACGAGCAGTACTTC.

The chain is built from TRBV2 and TRBJ2-7, with a possible D match to TRBD1 (6 bases). Germline V gene lookup returns CDR1 SNHLY and CDR2 FYNNEI. Trimming stripped 4 bases from V and 3 bases from J, with 19 bases between. The CDR3 loop spans 16 amino acids. The CDR3 DNA reads as TGTGCCAGCAGTGGGGGCAGGGGACATTTGAGCTACGAGCAGTACTTC. As protein: CASSGGRGHLSYEQYF.

The genes are TRBV6-1 and TRBJ2-7; D is unclear. The CDR3 is 14 residues long. Germline V gene data show CDR1 as MNHNS and CDR2 as SASEGT. The V and J ends lost 2 bases and 0 bases respectively, with 8 bases between them. CDR3 coding DNA: TGTGCCAGCAGTGAATTTTACTACTCCTACGAGCAGTACTTC. As protein: CASSEFYYSYEQYF.

The chain is built from TRBV19 and TRBJ1-5; D is unclear. The CDR3 consists of 13 residues. CDR1 LNHDA and CDR2 SQIVND come from the germline V gene (reference sequence). V was clipped by 5 bases and J by 3 bases, with 8 bases between them. The CDR3 region is CASSGSLNQPQHF. The CDR3, as DNA: TGTGCCAGTAGTGGTAGTCTCAATCAGCCCCAGCATTTT.